The 12 T cell receptor beta chains in this list originate from one sample, sequenced in a study of T cells in Graves' hyperthyroidism and ophthalmopathy. TCR beta CDR3 regions were amplified from RNA transcripts. A set of HTBI primers served as the primers for a first-round RT-PCR of the TCR CDR3. TCRdb processed the multiplex PCR reads anew with MiXCR; each CDR3 protein has one entry. The table lists around 620,000 distinct CDR3 sequences, more than 45% of them singletons. Sequencing input: peripheral blood or thyroid tissue (not recorded which). These TCRs come from an adult woman with Graves' disease, either hyperthyroidism or ophthalmopathy (not recorded which).

This chain uses TRBV2 with TRBJ2-2, with D perhaps matching TRBD2 (5 bases). This CDR3 has 12 residues. Looked up from germline, CDR1 is SNHLY and CDR2 is FYNNEI. In DNA form, the CDR3 reads TGTGCTAGCGCCACGAACACCGGGGAGCTGTTTTTT. Translating it yields CASATNTGELFF.

This clonotype appeared many times. The V gene is TRBV29-1, the J gene TRBJ1-2; D ambiguous. The germline V gene encodes CDR1 SQVTM and CDR2 ANQGSEA. The CDR3 totals 9 residues. The V gene lost 7 bases and the J gene lost 8 bases, with 8 bases spanning the gap. CDR3 residues: CSAGSGYTF. CDR3 coding DNA: TGCAGCGCCGGATCAGGCTACACCTTC.

In nucleotides, the CDR3 is TGTGCCAGCAGCCCCCCCAGGGGCGATCAGCCCCAGCATTTT. Translated: CASSPPRGDQPQHF. The rearrangement links TRBV7-9 to TRBJ1-5; TRBD1 might be the D (6 bases). Between the trimmed V and J ends, which lost 5 bases and 5 bases, there was a span of 13 bases. The germline CDR1 and CDR2 sequences are SEHNR and FQNEAQ (reference sequence). There are 14 residues in the CDR3.

CDR3 in DNA: TGTGCCAGCAGCCTGTGGCGGGAGGGCCAAGAGACCCAGTACTTC. It specifies CASSLWREGQETQYF. The chain combines TRBV7-2 with TRBJ2-5, with 9 positions matching TRBD2. Trimming took 5 bases from V and 1 from J; bases not matched to a gene: 5. The CDR3 is made up of 15 amino acids. The germline gives CDR1 SGHTA, CDR2 FQGNSA.

This clonotype is a singleton in its sample. The rearrangement joins TRBV9 to TRBJ2-5; the D is unclear. The CDR3 contains 14 residues. Deletions cut 5 bases from V and 4 bases from J, with 15 bases between. Germline V gives CDR1 SGDLS, CDR2 YYNGEE. The CDR3 DNA reads as TGTGCCAGCAGGGGTCTCCCTACCGGAGAGACCCAGTACTTC. This codes for CASRGLPTGETQYF.

This clonotype has a count of ten or more. This chain connects TRBV6-4 to TRBJ2-2, with TRBD1 matching over 8 bases. From germline, CDR1 is MRHNA and CDR2 SNTAGT. This CDR3 comprises 16 residues. V lost 5 bases to trimming and J lost 2 bases; unmatched junction nucleotides: 7. CDR3 sequence: CASSRHRGENTGELFF. The DNA for the CDR3 is TGTGCCAGCAGTCGGCACAGGGGGGAAAACACCGGGGAGCTGTTTTTT.

This clonotype came up many times. This rearrangement joins TRBV7-6 to TRBJ2-7; 7 bases are shared with TRBD1. Germline values: CDR1 SGHVS, CDR2 FNYEAQ. The CDR3 runs to 13 residues. V shed 5 bases, J shed 3 bases, and the junction held 4 bases outside the gene matches. CDR3 in DNA: TGTGCCAGCAGCCCGGGGACAGACTACGAGCAGTACTTC. It yields the protein CASSPGTDYEQYF.

V and J are TRBV6-6 and TRBJ2-2; 11 nucleotides align to TRBD2. V shed 4 bases and J 6 bases; nucleotides not matched to a gene: 4. CDR1 MNHNY and CDR2 SVGAGI come from the germline V gene (reference sequence). This CDR3 has 15 residues. The CDR3 sequence: CASSFRTSGPGELFF. In nucleotides, the CDR3 is TGTGCCAGCAGTTTCAGGACTAGCGGGCCCGGGGAGCTGTTTTTT.

This sequence joins TRBV29-1 and TRBJ2-7, with 10 bases matching TRBD2. V shed 7 bases and J 6 bases; nucleotides not matched to a gene: 9. Germline CDR1 SQVTM, CDR2 ANQGSEA. The length of the CDR3 is 13 residues. For the CDR3, the DNA is TGCAGCGCCAATAGCGGGAGGTTCGGCGAGCAGTACTTC. It specifies CSANSGRFGEQYF.

This clonotype was recorded at least ten times. V gene TRBV7-2 combines with J gene TRBJ2-5; maybe TRBD2 (5 bases). Germline values: CDR1 SGHTA, CDR2 FQGNSA. V lost 1 base and J lost 4, with 10 bases in between. CDR3 length: 14 residues. The CDR3 loop is CASSLGYGGETQYF. In DNA form, the CDR3 reads TGTGCCAGCAGCTTAGGTTATGGAGGAGAGACCCAGTACTTC.

This clonotype showed up many times. The chain is built from TRBV10-3 and TRBJ1-1; possibly TRBD1 for D (6 bases). This CDR3 comprises 13 residues. Deletions cut 7 bases from V and 1 base from J, with 10 bases between. Germline CDR1 and CDR2: ENHRY and SYGVKD. DNA for the CDR3: TGTGCCATCACTAGGACAGCGAACACTGAAGCTTTCTTT. Translating gives CAITRTANTEAFF.

The chain uses TRBV6-2 or TRBV6-3 and TRBJ1-2; possibly TRBD1 for D (6 bases). The CDR3 contains 12 residues. Germline V gives CDR1 MNHEY, CDR2 SVGEGT. With 7 bases removed from V and 8 bases from J, the gap between germline ends came to 14 bases. The CDR3, as DNA: TGTGCCAGCAACTTACAGGGCGGCGGCTACACCTTC. This encodes CASNLQGGGYTF.